A single sample is the source of the 32 T cell receptor beta chains below, sequenced in a study of blood T cells in healthy people across ages. Together with a sample-barcoded 5' primer, a J-beta primer mix was included in a second PCR lasting about 7 to 11 cycles. Using its own MiXCR run on the 5' RACE reads, TCRdb lists one record per CDR3 protein. This table holds 850,000 to 950,000 distinct CDR3 sequences, around 28% found once. Sequencing was done on a sample of blood. The receptors derive from a woman aged 80 or over in good health.

V is TRBV20-1 and J is TRBJ1-1; tentative D call: TRBD1 (6 bases). Germline V gene sequence: CDR1 DFQATT, CDR2 SNEGSKA (reference sequence). The V end lost 3 bases, the J end lost 1 base, and 12 bases lay between the germline ends. The CDR3 totals 14 residues. As DNA, the CDR3 is TGCAGTGCTAGGAGGAGGGGGACGAACACTGAAGCTTTCTTT. Its translation is CSARRRGTNTEAFF.

In its sample, this clonotype was seen many times. This rearrangement joins TRBV24-1 to TRBJ2-1; D might be TRBD1 (5 bases). CDR3 length equals 16 residues. The V and J ends lost 1 base and 7 bases respectively, with 16 bases between them. Germline V gene sequence: CDR1 KGHDR, CDR2 SFDVKD. The CDR3 loop is CATSDFKGPNRNEQFF. Written as DNA, the CDR3 is TGTGCCACCAGTGATTTTAAGGGGCCGAACCGGAATGAGCAGTTCTTC.

Only a few counts were recorded for this clonotype. This chain connects TRBV6-2 or TRBV6-3 to TRBJ1-6, with 11 bases identical to TRBD1. The V gene's germline CDR1 is MNHEY and CDR2 SVGEGT. After removal of 6 bases from V and 13 bases from J, the junction contained 5 bases not matched to a gene. The CDR3 consists of 13 residues. The chain's CDR3 is CASRMDRGLPLHF. The CDR3 DNA sequence: TGTGCCAGCAGGATGGACAGGGGGCTTCCCCTCCACTTT.

The chain has TRBV20-1 and TRBJ2-7; TRBD2 aligns across 9 bases. V lost 6 bases, J lost 12 bases, and 21 bases stayed unmatched. Germline V lookup: CDR1 DFQATT, CDR2 SNEGSKA (reference sequence). The CDR3 totals 15 residues. Here the CDR3 DNA reads TGCAGTGCAGCAGCGGGAGGCCTTCCTAAAAACATTCGGTACTTC. It codes for CSAAAGGLPKNIRYF.

In its sample, this clonotype was seen many times. The chain is built from TRBV12-3 or TRBV12-4 and TRBJ2-5; a possible D gene is TRBD2 (6 bases). The CDR3 sequence is 18 residues long. Deletions cut 7 bases from V and 3 bases from J, with 27 bases between. The chain's CDR3 is CASTPPAGTGTYKETQYF. The CDR3 bases are TGTGCCAGCACCCCCCCCGCGGGCACCGGGACTTACAAAGAGACCCAGTACTTC.

As for this clonotype: A read error may be the cause here, since a much bigger clone is one base away. The rearrangement links TRBV6-5 to TRBJ2-1; the match to TRBD2 covers 9 bases. CDR1 and CDR2 from the germline V gene are MNHEY and SVGAGI. The CDR3 has 16 residues. CDR3: CAGSYSIAGGRNEQFF. The CDR3 nucleotides are TGTGCCGGCAGTTACTCGATCGCGGGGGGGCGTAATGAGCAGTTCTTC.

This clonotype was found many times. V and J are TRBV6-5 and TRBJ1-5, with a weak D call TRBD1 (5 bases). V shed 5 bases and J shed 3 bases, with 11 bases lying between them. Germline V CDR1 and CDR2: MNHEY, SVGAGI. The CDR3 extends over 14 amino acids. CDR3 sequence: CASSLRDANQPQHF. The CDR3 nucleotides read TGTGCCAGCAGTCTCAGGGATGCCAATCAGCCCCAGCATTTT.

The genes are TRBV6-6 and TRBJ2-2; perhaps TRBD1 as D (6 bases). The germline V and J ends were trimmed by 2 bases and 2 bases, with 12 bases remaining between them. CDR3 size: 16 residues. Germline V gives CDR1 MNHNY, CDR2 SVGAGI (reference sequence). CDR3 sequence reads: CASSYPTGFNTGELFF. Written as DNA, the CDR3 is TGTGCCAGCAGTTACCCCACAGGGTTTAACACCGGGGAGCTGTTTTTT.

Regarding this clonotype: With a much larger clone just one base away, this may be a read error. The V and J genes are TRBV10-3 and TRBJ2-3; the match to TRBD2 covers 7 bases. CDR1 is ENHRY, CDR2 SYGVKD, per germline. CDR3 size: 15 residues. CDR3: CAISGAGVSTDTRYF. The CDR3, as DNA: TGTGCCATCAGTGGCGCGGGGGTTAGCACAGATACGCGGTATTTT.

This clonotype has ten or more counts. The rearrangement joins TRBV6-5 to TRBJ2-5, with 8 nucleotides matching TRBD2. V was clipped by 3 bases and J by 5 bases; unmatched bases: 5. The CDR3 is made up of 14 amino acids. Germline CDR1 reads MNHEY; CDR2 reads SVGAGI. CDR3 sequence: CASSYRGGLETQYF. CDR3 nucleotide sequence: TGTGCCAGCAGTTATCGGGGGGGCTTGGAGACCCAGTACTTC.

This clonotype was counted ten times or more. Germline is not matched at one junction end, which may reflect a read error. This chain joins TRBV6-2 or TRBV6-3 and TRBJ2-7; D not resolved. The CDR3 is 13 residues long. Germline V lookup: CDR1 MNHEY, CDR2 SVGEGT. For the CDR3, the DNA is TGTGCCAGCAGTTCGCAACAGACCTACAAGCAGTACTTC. Translated: CASSSQQTYKQYF.

In this sample, this clonotype turned up a few times. A much larger clone lies a single base off, so this may be a read error. The chain combines TRBV12-3 or TRBV12-4 with TRBJ1-4, with a weak D call TRBD1 (5 bases). The CDR3 covers 14 residues. The CDR3 DNA sequence: TGTGCCAGCAGTTTGGGGCACGAAGATGAAAAACGGTTTTTT. Protein product: CASSLGHEDEKRFF.

Concerning this clonotype itself: It may be a read error: a sequence one base away is much more abundant. This chain joins TRBV27 and TRBJ2-1; the match to TRBD1 covers 12 bases. The CDR3 sequence is 17 residues long. Germline V gives CDR1 MNHEY, CDR2 SMNVEV (reference sequence). CDR3: CASRLRGTGGLYNGQFF. In DNA, the CDR3 is TGTGCCAGCAGGTTGAGGGGGACAGGGGGCCTCTACAATGGGCAGTTCTTC.

For this clonotype: A much more abundant neighbour one base away suggests this may be a read error. The chain is built from TRBV6-6 and TRBJ2-7, with D tentatively TRBD1 (5 bases). In germline, CDR1 is MNHNY, CDR2 SVGAGI (reference sequence). Trimming shortened V by 8 bases and J by 7 bases, and 18 bases separated the two germline ends. The CDR3 runs to 13 residues. The CDR3 region has the DNA TGTGCCAGCGGGTCAGGGTCTTACAATGAGCAGTACTTC. Its translation: CASGSGSYNEQYF.

At least ten counts were recorded for this clonotype. Mismatch with germline at one junction end may stem from a read error. V is TRBV7-2 and J is TRBJ2-7; 8 bases agree with TRBD2. Germline values: CDR1 SGHTA, CDR2 FQGNSA. This CDR3 is 14 amino acids long. The CDR3 reads CATSPRGGWYEQYF. CDR3 sequence (DNA): TGTGCCACCAGCCCCCGGGGGGGCTGGTACGAGCAGTACTTC.

The chain combines TRBV27 with TRBJ2-1; 10 bases agree with TRBD1. CDR3 size: 15 residues. V trimming: 5 bases; J trimming: 7 bases; junction bases outside the gene matches: 8. Germline V gene data show CDR1 as MNHEY and CDR2 as SMNVEV (reference sequence). The CDR3 spells CASSAWTGGANEQFF. Here the CDR3 DNA reads TGTGCCAGCAGTGCGTGGACAGGGGGTGCAAATGAGCAGTTCTTC.

This clonotype was detected a few times. The chain uses TRBV2 and TRBJ1-6, with D unclear. The CDR3 has 15 amino acids. CDR1 is SNHLY and CDR2 is FYNNEI in the germline V gene. V lost 4 bases and J lost 5, with 12 bases in between. This CDR3 reads CASSVGQADNSPLHF. Written as DNA, the CDR3 is TGTGCCAGCAGTGTTGGCCAGGCGGATAATTCACCCCTCCACTTT.

This clonotype was seen repeatedly, ten times or more. The junction does not match germline at one end; this may be a read error. V gene TRBV20-1 combines with J gene TRBJ2-5, with 11 bases lining up with TRBD1. Germline V gene data show CDR1 as DFQATT and CDR2 as SNEGSKA (reference sequence). This CDR3 contains 15 residues. The CDR3 region is CSARGGTGGQETQYF. The CDR3 region has the DNA TGCAGTGCCAGAGGCGGGACAGGGGGCCAAGAGACCCAGTACTTC.

This clonotype was found a few times. This sequence joins TRBV4-1 and TRBJ1-1, with D possibly being TRBD1 (6 bases). The CDR3 runs 14 residues. The V gene lost 0 bases and the J gene lost 5 bases, with 10 bases spanning the gap. Germline V gene lookup returns CDR1 MGHRA and CDR2 YSYEKL. CDR3 loop: CASSQEVRGTEAFF. The CDR3 bases are TGCGCCAGCAGCCAAGAGGTGAGGGGGACTGAAGCTTTCTTT.

This clonotype was recorded many times. The CDR3 DNA reads as TGCAGTGCTAGAGGGACCGATGGTTATAATTCACCCCTCCACTTT. Translated, it gives CSARGTDGYNSPLHF. This sequence joins TRBV20-1 and TRBJ1-6; no clear D gene. V was shortened by 1 base and J by 4 bases, with 11 bases between the two germline ends. Germline V lookup: CDR1 DFQATT, CDR2 SNEGSKA (reference sequence). CDR3 length: 15 residues.

The rearrangement links TRBV18 to TRBJ2-3, with 10 bases that match TRBD2. V trimming: 4 bases; J trimming: 0 bases; junction bases outside the gene matches: 19. The CDR3 contains 21 residues. The germline CDR1 and CDR2 sequences are KGHSH and LQKENI. CDR3 sequence: CASSHSPQLAGDSASTDTQYF. In nucleotides, the CDR3 is TGTGCCAGCTCACACTCACCGCAGCTAGCGGGAGACAGTGCTAGCACAGATACGCAGTATTTT.

Only a few counts were recorded for this clonotype. This chain uses TRBV7-2 with TRBJ1-1; D unclear. CDR3 length: 14 amino acids. Looked up from germline, CDR1 is SGHTA and CDR2 is FQGNSA. The V gene lost 5 bases and the J gene lost 3 bases, with 13 bases spanning the gap. This CDR3 is CASSHSGWDTEAFF. The CDR3 nucleotides are TGTGCCAGCAGCCACTCTGGCTGGGACACTGAAGCTTTCTTT.

This clonotype was seen once. A much bigger clone sits one base away, suggesting this may be a read error. No conserved phenylalanine or tryptophan ends this CDR3, so it is likely a read error. The rearrangement uses TRBV15 and TRBJ2-1; D may match TRBD1 or TRBD2 (5 bases each). Trimming shortened V by 3 bases and J by 6 bases, and 12 bases separated the two germline ends. Germline loops: CDR1 LNHNV, CDR2 YYDKDF (reference sequence). The CDR3 has 14 amino acids. CDR3 loop: CATSSGAAGNEQFC. The CDR3 bases are TGTGCCACCAGCAGTGGGGCGGCGGGCAATGAGCAGTTCTGC.

The rearrangement uses TRBV20-1 and TRBJ2-4; 12 positions agree with TRBD2. The CDR3 totals 18 residues. Trimming took 3 bases from V and 6 from J; bases not matched to a gene: 15. Germline V CDR1 and CDR2: DFQATT, SNEGSKA (reference sequence). Written as DNA, the CDR3 is TGCAGTGCTAGCTTCCGACTAGCGGGAGACGCAGTCGGAAACATTCAGTACTTC. Its protein is CSASFRLAGDAVGNIQYF.

This clonotype was counted many times. The chain is built from TRBV12-3 or TRBV12-4 and TRBJ1-1; D is undetermined. This CDR3 comprises 14 residues. Trimming removed 1 base from V and 2 bases from J, with 8 bases in between. The DNA of the CDR3 is TGTGCCAGCAGTTTAGGTGGGAGTAACACTGAAGCTTTCTTT. Translated, it gives CASSLGGSNTEAFF.

This chain links TRBV5-5 with TRBJ2-7; TRBD2 agrees at 7 bases. The ends lost 5 bases at V and 0 bases at J; junction bases unmatched: 8. This CDR3 has 15 amino acids. Germline V gives CDR1 SGHKS, CDR2 YYEKEE (reference sequence). The CDR3: CASRGGGGSSYEQYF. In DNA, the CDR3 is TGTGCCAGCAGGGGTGGTGGCGGGAGCTCCTACGAGCAGTACTTC.

V usage is TRBV2 and J usage is TRBJ1-5; 7 bases align to TRBD1. J lost 5 bases, V lost 6 bases, and 7 bases had no gene match. This CDR3 region has 14 residues. Per germline, CDR1 SNHLY and CDR2 FYNNEI. CDR3 protein: CASRREGAYQPQHF. The CDR3 DNA is TGTGCCAGCAGGAGGGAGGGGGCTTATCAGCCCCAGCATTTT.

This clonotype showed up many times. The CDR3 loop is CATSGGGIGQETQYF. The CDR3, as DNA: TGTGCCACCAGTGGAGGGGGGATAGGTCAAGAGACCCAGTACTTC. This chain uses TRBV24-1 with TRBJ2-5, with D tentatively TRBD1 or TRBD2 (6 bases each). CDR1 and CDR2 (germline): KGHDR, SFDVKD. The CDR3 length is 15 residues. Deletions cut 5 bases from V and 2 bases from J, with 14 bases between.

This clonotype has just a few counts. V and J are TRBV5-1 and TRBJ1-3; no definite D call. Trimming removed 0 bases from V and 6 bases from J, with 10 bases in between. CDR3 length: 14 residues. Looked up from germline, CDR1 is SGHRS and CDR2 is YFSETQ. CDR3 DNA: TGCGCCAGCAGCTTGGGAGAATTTGAAAACACCATATATTTT. This translates into CASSLGEFENTIYF. Based on the CDR3 plus reference TRBV5-1 and TRBJ1-3, the full variable domain is KAGVTQTPRYLIKTRGQQVTLSCSPISGHRSVSWYQQTPGQGLQFLFEYFSETQRNKGNFPGRFSGRQFSNSRSEMNVSTLELGDSALYLCASSLGEFENTIYFGEGSWLTVV.

The rearrangement uses TRBV19 and TRBJ2-3, with a tentative D call TRBD2 (6 bases). Trimming stripped 5 bases from V and 9 bases from J, with 18 bases between. The CDR3 is 14 amino acids. Germline CDR1 is LNHDA and CDR2 is SQIVND (reference sequence). CDR3 bases: TGTGCCAGTAGTGGCGGGACCTACTTGGGCACGCAGTATTTT. Amino acids: CASSGGTYLGTQYF.

This clonotype came up a few times. A junction boundary mismatches the germline segment, possibly from a read error. The chain has TRBV6-1 and TRBJ2-1; TRBD1 matches at 9 bases. The CDR3 spans 18 residues. In germline, CDR1 is MNHNS, CDR2 SASEGT. The CDR3 spells CTSSRDRVRVGRSGEQFF. For the CDR3, the DNA is TGTACCAGCAGTCGGGACAGGGTCAGAGTGGGGAGGAGTGGTGAGCAGTTCTTC.

This rearrangement joins TRBV9 to TRBJ2-5; D gene ambiguous. This CDR3 is built from 12 residues. The ends were cut back, 1 base at V and 11 bases at J, with 12 bases in the middle. Germline values: CDR1 SGDLS, CDR2 YYNGEE. The CDR3 protein is CASSVMGNEQYF. As DNA, the CDR3 is TGTGCCAGCAGCGTAATGGGAAATGAGCAGTACTTC.